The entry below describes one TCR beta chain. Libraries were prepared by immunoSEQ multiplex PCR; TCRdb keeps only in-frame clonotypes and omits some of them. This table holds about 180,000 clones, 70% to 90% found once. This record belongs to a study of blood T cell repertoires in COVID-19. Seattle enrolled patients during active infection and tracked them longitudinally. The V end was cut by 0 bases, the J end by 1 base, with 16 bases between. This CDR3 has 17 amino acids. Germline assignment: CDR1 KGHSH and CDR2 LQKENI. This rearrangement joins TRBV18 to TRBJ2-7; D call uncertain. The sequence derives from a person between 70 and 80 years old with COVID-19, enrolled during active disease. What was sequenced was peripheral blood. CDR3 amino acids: CASSPPSAGLESYEQYF. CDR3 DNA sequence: TGTGCCAGCTCACCACCTTCGGCAGGTTTAGAGTCCTACGAGCAGTACTTC.